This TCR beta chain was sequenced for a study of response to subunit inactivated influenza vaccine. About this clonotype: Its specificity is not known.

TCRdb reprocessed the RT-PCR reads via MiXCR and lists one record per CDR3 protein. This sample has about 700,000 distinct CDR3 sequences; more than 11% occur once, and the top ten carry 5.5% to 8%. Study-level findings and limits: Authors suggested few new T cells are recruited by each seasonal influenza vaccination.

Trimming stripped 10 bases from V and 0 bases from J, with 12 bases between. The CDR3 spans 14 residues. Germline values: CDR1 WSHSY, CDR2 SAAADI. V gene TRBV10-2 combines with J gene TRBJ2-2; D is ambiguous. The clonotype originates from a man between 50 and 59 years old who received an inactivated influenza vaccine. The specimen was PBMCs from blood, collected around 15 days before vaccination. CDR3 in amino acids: CATWDLTNTGELFF. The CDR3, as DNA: TGCGCCACCTGGGATCTCACGAACACCGGGGAGCTGTTTTTT.